Listed below are T cell receptor beta chains from one sample, sequenced in a study of blood T cell repertoires in COVID-19. TCRdb's table, derived via immunoSEQ multiplex PCR, lists solely in-frame clones and lacks some. Of over 600,000 clones detected, 75% to 90% appear once; the ten largest clones hold around 0.3%. Sequencing input: peripheral blood. These receptors were obtained from a woman in her late teens or twenties with acute or convalescent COVID-19. Each CDR3 is given with its conserved first and last residue.

J gene,V gene,CDR3 protein
TRBJ1-1,TRBV7-9,CASSQGGWSTEAFF
TRBJ1-5,TRBV30,CAWSVLGSSNQPQHF
TRBJ2-5,TRBV5-1,CASSMYGGGETQYF
TRBJ2-7,TRBV4-1,CASSQSGLAGGGEQYF
TRBJ1-5,TRBV2,CASSEEGDSNQPQHF
TRBJ1-1,TRBV6-5,CASSYSRVGTEAFF
TRBJ1-1,TRBV2,CASSDPSVMNTEAFF
TRBJ1-5,TRBV30,CAWSEAGVRINQPQHF
TRBJ1-5,TRBV6-1,CASSDLVSGGQPQHF
TRBJ1-6,TRBV2,CASTLRGNSPLHF
TRBJ1-2,TRBV6-5,CASSYGPANYGYTF